The clone carrying this T cell receptor (beta chain) was counted ten times or more. The data belong to a study of spatial heterogeneity in lung cancer. Background on the study: The donors, roughly 70 patients with untreated early-stage non-small cell lung cancer, provided the samples. PBMC samples from follow-up, when available, were sequenced at a median of approximately 24 months post-resection.

The CDR3 is 15 amino acids. The ends were cut back, 0 bases at V and 4 bases at J, with 11 bases in the middle. Germline V gene sequence: CDR1 SGDLS, CDR2 YYNGEE. Carried by each TCR cDNA molecule was a unique molecular identifier. In TCRdb, the 5' RACE reads were re-called with MiXCR into one record per CDR3 protein. This table holds about 38,000 distinct CDR3 sequences, over 6.5% found once. The sample's time point: blood at routine non-recurrence follow-up after resection. Tumor, nontumor lung or frozen PBMC supplied whole RNA, sequenced without sorting. The sequence came from a male donor with early-stage non-small cell lung cancer. The chain carries TRBV9 and TRBJ2-1; D ambiguous. Sample: PBMCs, taken at follow-up. In DNA form, the CDR3 reads TGTGCCAGCAGCGTAGGAGGAGCCGGATACAATGAGCAGTTCTTC. Translating it yields CASSVGGAGYNEQFF.